The sequence of this T cell receptor beta chain was determined in a study of cytomegalovirus exposure and HLA in healthy donors. Study-wide results and limits: According to reports, the classifier identified cytomegalovirus status with high specificity and sensitivity.

Trimming removed 1 base from V and 1 base from J; junction bases left unmatched: 2. This CDR3 is built from 15 residues. Germline V gives CDR1 SGHTA, CDR2 FQGNSA. Points on this clone: The target antigen is unknown.

The PCR was carried out with 60 Vbeta primers and 13 Jbeta primers. Sequencing was performed with immunoSEQ multiplex PCR; in TCRdb, only in-frame clones are kept and a portion is missing. The sample lists under 55,000 clones, approximately 70% occurring once. Sequenced: PBMCs. This sequence originates from a man in his late teens or twenties in good health and CMV-seronegative. The chain combines TRBV7-2 with TRBJ2-3, with 7 bases matching TRBD1. The CDR3 is CASSLGQGGTDTQYF. CDR3 bases: TGTGCCAGCAGCTTAGGACAGGGTGGCACAGATACGCAGTATTTT. The full variable domain, its missing parts supplied by reference TRBV7-2 and TRBJ2-3, is GAGVSQSPSNKVTEKGKDVELRCDPISGHTALYWYRQSLGQGLEFLIYFQGNSAPDKSGLPSDRFSAERTGGSVSTLTIQRTQQEDSAVYLCASSLGQGGTDTQYFGPGTRLTVL.